One and the same sample provided the 29 T cell receptor beta chains below, sequenced in a study of blood T cell repertoires in COVID-19. Repertoires were generated with immunoSEQ multiplex PCR, while TCRdb's copy carries only in-frame clones and drops some. The sample yields 120,000 or so clones, about 88% seen once. Source material: peripheral blood. All receptors come from a woman aged 80 or over with acute or convalescent COVID-19.

The genes are TRBV4-1 and TRBJ1-2; D unresolved. The V end lost 4 bases, the J end lost 4 bases, and 22 bases lay between the germline ends. This CDR3 is 17 amino acids long. CDR1 and CDR2 (germline): MGHRA, YSYEKL. The CDR3 sequence is CASSPNGVLQNRYGYTF. The CDR3 nucleotides are TGCGCCAGCAGCCCAAACGGGGTTTTACAGAACCGCTATGGCTACACCTTC.

The CDR3 loop is CATRAGAYEQYF. DNA of the CDR3: TGTGCCACCCGGGCAGGGGCCTACGAGCAGTACTTC. The chain links TRBV18 to TRBJ2-7; tentative D call: TRBD1 (6 bases). The CDR3 extends over 12 amino acids. V was shortened by 10 bases and J by 2 bases, with 12 bases between the two germline ends. The germline gives CDR1 KGHSH, CDR2 LQKENI.

Notes on this clone: The limits of the CDR3 on the DNA are not certain, so only TCRdb's listed CDR3 is given. J is TRBJ2-7 and V is TRBV12-3 or TRBV12-4; the D segment call TRBD2 is taken from the table without a DNA check. The CDR3 has 12 residues if both end residues are counted. CDR3 protein: CASSFGGGSKYF.

The chain couples TRBV20-1 to TRBJ1-5; 7 bases map to TRBD1. Per germline, CDR1 DFQATT and CDR2 SNEGSKA (reference sequence). The J segment lost 3 bases and the V segment lost 3 bases, leaving 2 bases of the junction unmatched. The CDR3 consists of 13 residues. The CDR3 is CSASQGDNQPQHF. CDR3 DNA: TGCAGTGCTAGTCAGGGGGACAATCAGCCCCAGCATTTT.

The chain links TRBV5-1 to TRBJ1-1, with 7 bases aligning to TRBD1. CDR1 and CDR2 from the germline V gene are SGHRS and YFSETQ. The V gene end was trimmed by 3 bases and the J gene end by 1 base; junction bases not matched to a gene: 9. This CDR3 is built from 16 residues. The CDR3 sequence is CASSWPGGLRNTEAFF. The CDR3 DNA follows: TGCGCCAGCAGCTGGCCAGGGGGGTTGCGGAACACTGAAGCTTTCTTT.

The chain recombines TRBV5-1 with TRBJ2-5; 9 nucleotides line up with TRBD1. Trimming removed 4 bases from V and 4 bases from J; junction bases left unmatched: 8. In germline, CDR1 is SGHRS, CDR2 YFSETQ. The length of the CDR3 is 15 residues. This chain's CDR3 is CASSNRDRASETQYF. In DNA form, the CDR3 reads TGCGCCAGCAGCAACCGGGACAGGGCTTCAGAGACCCAGTACTTC.

As for this clone: A read error may produce the germline difference seen at one junction end. This CDR3 is also generated by other DNA sequences in the sample. The genes are TRBV7-2 and TRBJ2-6; TRBD1 is a possible D gene (6 bases). The CDR3 is 18 residues long. Germline V gene sequence: CDR1 SGHTA, CDR2 FQGNSA. The CDR3: CASSLRLGHISGANVLTF. The CDR3 DNA follows: TGTGCCAGCAGCTTAAGGCTGGGACACATCTCTGGGGCCAATGTCCTGACTTTC.

The chain combines TRBV18 with TRBJ1-2; TRBD1 matches at 7 bases. Per germline, CDR1 KGHSH and CDR2 LQKENI. The CDR3 runs 14 residues. Trimming at V came to 2 bases and at J to 5 bases, leaving 5 bases not matched to a gene. CDR3 DNA sequence: TGTGCCAGCTCACCAATAACGACAGGGTATGGCTACACCTTC. Protein sequence: CASSPITTGYGYTF.

The CDR3 DNA is TGTGCCAGCACCTTAAAAGAGACCCAGTACTTC. This gives the protein CASTLKETQYF. The chain has TRBV6-1 and TRBJ2-5; D is unresolved. V dropped 7 bases and J dropped 3 bases, with 6 bases sitting between them. The CDR3 sequence is 11 residues long. The germline CDR1 and CDR2 sequences are MNHNS and SASEGT.

The chain couples TRBV6-5 to TRBJ2-4; D gene unclear. Germline CDR1 is MNHEY and CDR2 is SVGAGI. The CDR3 length is 14 residues. Trimming left V 0 bases short and J 10 bases short, with 13 bases between. The CDR3: CASSYSINYSIQYF. The CDR3 nucleotides read TGTGCCAGCAGTTACTCGATCAACTATTCTATTCAGTACTTC.

This clone was seen just once. As DNA, the CDR3 is TGTGCCAGCAGCGTTACAAGTACAACTAATGAAAAACTGTTTTTT. This gives the protein CASSVTSTTNEKLFF. The chain links TRBV3-1 (or the pseudogene TRBV3-2) to TRBJ1-4; D gene ambiguous. The germline gives CDR1 LGHDT, CDR2 YNNKEL (reference sequence). The ends were cut back, 5 bases at V and 0 bases at J, with 10 bases in the middle. The CDR3 runs to 15 residues.

The chain recombines TRBV7-3 with TRBJ1-2, with D unresolved. With 2 bases removed from V and 4 bases from J, the gap between germline ends came to 14 bases. This CDR3 has 15 residues. The germline gives CDR1 SGHTA, CDR2 FQGTGA. The CDR3 DNA sequence: TGTGCCAGCAGCTTAGACTCCCGAAAATCCTATGGCTACACCTTC. Translating gives CASSLDSRKSYGYTF.

J is TRBJ2-7 and V is TRBV7-2, with TRBD1 as a possible D gene (5 bases). The germline V gene has CDR1 SGHTA and CDR2 FQGNSA. There are 14 residues in the CDR3. The germline V and J ends were trimmed by 4 bases and 4 bases, with 14 bases remaining between them. CDR3 sequence reads: CASSSTTVGYEQYF. The CDR3 nucleotides read TGTGCCAGCAGCTCAACGACAGTAGGGTACGAGCAGTACTTC.

The rearrangement links TRBV7-3 to TRBJ2-1; 11 bases match TRBD2. The CDR3 extends over 15 amino acids. From germline, CDR1 is SGHTA and CDR2 FQGTGA. Losses at the gene ends were 3 bases for V and 10 bases for J; bases not matched to a gene: 8. As DNA, the CDR3 is TGTGCCAGCAGCTTGGGACTAGCGGAATGGGGGGAGCAGTTCTTC. Protein sequence: CASSLGLAEWGEQFF.

The gene calls are TRBV4-3 and TRBJ1-2, with TRBD1 as a possible D gene (6 bases). This CDR3 is built from 14 residues. V lost 0 bases and J lost 4, with 9 bases in between. Germline CDR1 is LGHNA and CDR2 is YSLEER. CDR3: CASSQEGALYGYTF. CDR3 DNA: TGCGCCAGCAGCCAAGAGGGGGCCCTCTATGGCTACACCTTC.

J is TRBJ1-1 and V is TRBV9; no clear D. The CDR3 is 14 residues long. In germline, CDR1 is SGDLS, CDR2 YYNGEE. V gave up 0 bases and J gave up 1 base, with 7 bases separating them. The CDR3 is CASSVGVKNTEAFF. CDR3 in DNA: TGTGCCAGCAGCGTAGGCGTTAAGAACACTGAAGCTTTCTTT.

This clone was picked up a small number of times. The chain links TRBV19 to TRBJ2-4; 7 bases line up with TRBD1. V gave up 5 bases and J gave up 9 bases; unmatched junction bases: 13. The CDR3 is 15 amino acids. Germline CDR1 LNHDA, CDR2 SQIVND (reference sequence). CDR3 in DNA: TGTGCCAGTAGTCGCGCAGGGGGACGAGGTGTCATTCAGTACTTC. It is translated as CASSRAGGRGVIQYF.

The CDR3 DNA is TGCGCCAGCAGCACACAGGGACCTAATTCACCCCTCCACTTT. The encoded protein is CASSTQGPNSPLHF. The V and J genes are TRBV5-1 and TRBJ1-6; possible D gene TRBD1, 6 bases. This CDR3 has 14 residues. The germline CDR1 and CDR2 sequences are SGHRS and YFSETQ. Trimming took 4 bases from V and 6 from J, leaving 11 bases between them.

V gene TRBV28 combines with J gene TRBJ2-1; 11 nucleotides match TRBD2. The CDR3 is 14 amino acids. Germline CDR1 reads MDHEN; CDR2 reads SYDVKM. CDR3 loop: CATSGLAAYNEQFF. For the CDR3, the DNA is TGTGCTACTTCGGGACTAGCGGCCTACAATGAGCAGTTCTTC. Using reference TRBV28 and TRBJ2-1 for the parts outside the CDR3, the full variable domain is DVKVTQSSRYLVKRTGEKVFLECVQDMDHENMFWYRQDPGLGLRLIYFSYDVKMKEKGDIPEGYSVSREKKERFSLILESASTNQTSMYLCATSGLAAYNEQFFGPGTRLTVL.

This chain uses TRBV5-8 with TRBJ2-1; TRBD2 agrees at 12 bases. CDR3 length: 16 residues. The V gene's germline CDR1 is SGHTS and CDR2 YDEGEE. The V segment lost 3 bases and the J segment 6 bases; nucleotides outside the gene matches: 7. CDR3 nucleotide sequence: TGTGCCAGCAGCTCCCCTCTGACTAGCGGGGGCAATGAGCAGTTCTTC. Amino acids: CASSSPLTSGGNEQFF.

J is TRBJ1-1 and V is TRBV19; the D is unclear. Germline V gives CDR1 LNHDA, CDR2 SQIVND (reference sequence). V was clipped by 3 bases and J by 6 bases, with 23 bases between them. This CDR3 region has 17 residues. The CDR3 reads CASSMISRGLLKAEAFF. Written as DNA, the CDR3 is TGTGCCAGTAGTATGATCAGCCGCGGGTTACTTAAGGCTGAAGCTTTCTTT.

This clone occurred a few times. This chain links TRBV6-5 with TRBJ1-2; no definite D call. The CDR3 extends over 14 amino acids. The germline gives CDR1 MNHEY, CDR2 SVGAGI. Trimming removed 11 bases from V and 4 bases from J, with 20 bases in between. CDR3 loop: CAASEFPRGYGYTF. CDR3 sequence (DNA): TGTGCCGCGTCTGAGTTCCCCCGAGGCTATGGCTACACCTTC.

This sequence joins TRBV7-3 and TRBJ1-1, with TRBD1 as a possible D gene (5 bases). Between the trimmed V and J ends, which lost 5 bases and 11 bases, there was a span of 15 bases. From germline, CDR1 is SGHTA and CDR2 FQGTGA. The CDR3 loop spans 12 amino acids. The CDR3, as DNA: TGTGCCAGCAGCCCTGGGGGAGGAGAGGCTTTCTTT. It translates to CASSPGGGEAFF.

The chain uses TRBV6-5 and TRBJ1-5; D is perhaps TRBD1 (6 bases). Germline values: CDR1 MNHEY, CDR2 SVGAGI. Trimming removed 0 bases at V and 5 bases at J, with 11 bases between. The CDR3 is 15 amino acids. The CDR3 coding sequence is TGTGCCAGCAGTTACTCGATGGGGGCAGATCAGCCCCAGCATTTT. It codes for CASSYSMGADQPQHF.

The V call is TRBV4-2, the J call TRBJ2-3, with 8 bases fitting TRBD2. Germline V gene lookup returns CDR1 LGHNA and CDR2 YNFKEQ. The CDR3 covers 16 residues. V trimming: 0 bases; J trimming: 1 base; junction bases outside the gene matches: 3. CDR3 protein: CASSQDGAGGTDTQYF. The CDR3 DNA reads as TGTGCCAGCAGCCAAGACGGAGCGGGGGGCACAGATACGCAGTATTTT.

This rearrangement joins TRBV4-1 to TRBJ1-1, with D uncertain. Trimming removed 5 bases from V and 5 bases from J, with 15 bases in between. The length of the CDR3 is 14 residues. Germline V gene lookup returns CDR1 MGHRA and CDR2 YSYEKL. The CDR3 DNA reads TGCGCCAGCAGCTTCGGAAGGGAGCAAACTGAAGCTTTCTTT. Protein sequence: CASSFGREQTEAFF.

This chain joins TRBV5-5 and TRBJ2-1; D is perhaps TRBD2 (5 bases). This CDR3 contains 14 residues. Germline CDR1 is SGHKS and CDR2 is YYEKEE (reference sequence). The ends were cut back, 1 base at V and 10 bases at J, with 15 bases in the middle. The CDR3 region is CASSLTWASQEQFF. CDR3 DNA: TGTGCCAGCAGCTTGACCTGGGCTAGCCAGGAGCAGTTCTTC.

The chain joins TRBV21-1 to TRBJ2-2; no check of the table's D call, TRBD2, against the DNA was made. TRBV21-1 represents a pseudogene. The CDR3 totals 15 residues. CDR3 coding DNA: TGTGCCAGCAGCATTAGCGGGAACTACACCGGGGAGCTGTTTTTT. It encodes CASSISGNYTGELFF.

The V and J genes are TRBV6-4 and TRBJ1-5; TRBD1 might be the D (6 bases). Deletions cut 11 bases from V and 1 base from J, with 18 bases between. Per germline, CDR1 MRHNA and CDR2 SNTAGT. The length of the CDR3 is 15 residues. CDR3 in amino acids: CALQGWKRSNQPQHF. The CDR3 DNA is TGTGCCCTCCAGGGGTGGAAACGCAGCAATCAGCCCCAGCATTTT.